The 18 T cell receptor beta chains reported below all come from one sample, sequenced in a study. TCRdb processed the 5' RACE reads anew with MiXCR; each CDR3 protein has one entry. The data contain about 61,000 distinct CDR3 sequences, just under 30% of them singletons. The sequenced sample consisted of tumor-infiltrating naive CD4+ T cells sorted from the breast tumor. Subset meaning: naive CD4+ T cells, CD4+CD45RA+CD25-. Receptors were obtained from a female donor with breast cancer.

This clonotype came up a few times. The V and J genes are TRBV9 and TRBJ2-5; 12 nucleotides line up with TRBD1. Germline CDR1 is SGDLS and CDR2 is YYNGEE. The junction had 12 bases not matched to a gene; V was cut back by 7 bases and J by 5 bases. This CDR3 has 16 residues. CDR3 residues: CASGRSGTGGWETQYF. The CDR3 nucleotides read TGTGCCAGCGGAAGATCCGGGACAGGGGGCTGGGAGACCCAGTACTTC.

The rearrangement uses TRBV6-5 and TRBJ1-2; possible D gene TRBD1, 6 bases. This CDR3 comprises 13 residues. V was trimmed by 7 bases and J by 8 bases, leaving 17 bases between them. Germline values: CDR1 MNHEY, CDR2 SVGAGI. The CDR3 is CASIPQGLKGYTF. DNA for the CDR3: TGTGCCAGCATACCACAGGGCTTGAAGGGCTACACCTTC.

This clonotype was observed a handful of times. The rearrangement uses TRBV6-5 and TRBJ2-3; unclear D gene. The V end lost 5 bases, the J end lost 8 bases, and 11 bases lay between the germline ends. Germline V gene data show CDR1 as MNHEY and CDR2 as SVGAGI. There are 12 residues in the CDR3. CDR3 loop: CASSRPESTQYF. The DNA of the CDR3 is TGTGCCAGCAGTCGACCGGAGAGTACGCAGTATTTT.

In its sample, this clonotype was seen many times. V and J are TRBV20-1 and TRBJ2-7; possibly TRBD1 for D (8 bases). Trimming stripped 7 bases from V and 6 bases from J, with 16 bases between. Germline V CDR1 and CDR2: DFQATT, SNEGSKA (reference sequence). The CDR3 is 12 residues long. CDR3 bases: TGCAGTGTCCGGACAGGGAGGGGCGAGCAGTACTTC. It yields the protein CSVRTGRGEQYF.

This clonotype was counted many times. This sequence joins TRBV4-3 and TRBJ2-1; a weak D match, TRBD2 (6 bases). CDR3 length: 14 amino acids. Deletions cut 6 bases from V and 4 bases from J, with 13 bases between. Germline loops: CDR1 LGHNA, CDR2 YSLEER. The CDR3 reads CASRVLASYNEQFF. The CDR3 region has the DNA TGCGCCAGCAGGGTACTAGCCAGTTACAATGAGCAGTTCTTC.

This clonotype was detected ten times or more. The genes are TRBV7-2 and TRBJ2-5; a possible D gene is TRBD2 (5 bases). Germline V lookup: CDR1 SGHTA, CDR2 FQGNSA. Trimming removed 2 bases from V and 5 bases from J, with 24 bases in between. The CDR3 loop spans 18 amino acids. In DNA form, the CDR3 reads TGTGCCAGCAGCTTAAACCCCCTGGGCTCGGGATCGAGGGAGACCCAGTACTTC. It encodes CASSLNPLGSGSRETQYF.

This clonotype is termed medium-sized (0.01 to 0.1%). The chain links TRBV6-5 to TRBJ1-5, with D perhaps TRBD1 (6 bases). The CDR3 loop spans 14 amino acids. V was shortened by 6 bases and J by 2 bases, with 11 bases between the two germline ends. Germline lookup yields CDR1 MNHEY and CDR2 SVGAGI. CDR3 DNA: TGTGCCAGCAGCATGACAGGCGGCAATCAGCCCCAGCATTTT. It codes for CASSMTGGNQPQHF.

This chain links TRBV4-3 with TRBJ1-5; no clear D gene. The V and J ends lost 1 base and 8 bases respectively, with 9 bases between them. Germline V gene lookup returns CDR1 LGHNA and CDR2 YSLEER. The CDR3 has 13 residues. The DNA for the CDR3 is TGCGCCAGCAGCCAAGGTTGGGGAGAGCCCCAGCATTTT. This gives the protein CASSQGWGEPQHF.

V usage is TRBV20-1 and J usage is TRBJ1-4, with 8 nucleotides matching TRBD1. With 4 bases clipped from V and 7 bases from J, the junction kept 8 bases outside the gene matches. The CDR3 is 14 amino acids. The V gene's germline CDR1 is DFQATT and CDR2 SNEGSKA (reference sequence). Here the CDR3 reads CSAKFQGASEKLFF. CDR3 coding DNA: TGCAGTGCTAAATTCCAGGGGGCGAGTGAAAAACTGTTTTTT.

The chain uses TRBV6-5 and TRBJ2-6; tentatively, D is TRBD2 (5 bases). CDR1 is MNHEY, CDR2 SVGAGI, per germline. Trimming removed 7 bases at V and 2 bases at J, with 9 bases between. The length of the CDR3 is 14 residues. The chain's CDR3 is CASIPRAGANVLTF. The CDR3 bases are TGTGCCAGCATTCCGAGGGCTGGGGCCAACGTCCTGACTTTC.

This clonotype was counted ten times or more. The chain has TRBV4-3 and TRBJ1-5; D is ambiguous. This CDR3 is 13 amino acids long. V was pared by 2 bases and J by 0 bases, with 2 bases between. Germline CDR1 reads LGHNA; CDR2 reads YSLEER. The CDR3 nucleotides read TGCGCCAGCAGCCAAAGTAGCAATCAGCCCCAGCATTTT. Its translation: CASSQSSNQPQHF.

V gene TRBV20-1 combines with J gene TRBJ2-1, with no clear D. There are 14 residues in the CDR3. Germline V gives CDR1 DFQATT, CDR2 SNEGSKA (reference sequence). V was shortened by 1 base and J by 9 bases, with 16 bases between the two germline ends. The CDR3 DNA follows: TGCAGTGCTAGAGCGGCTATTTCACCGAGTGAGCAGTTCTTC. Translating it yields CSARAAISPSEQFF.

This clonotype was recorded a few times. The chain has TRBV20-1 and TRBJ1-6; no clear D. The CDR3 spans 17 residues. In germline, CDR1 is DFQATT, CDR2 SNEGSKA (reference sequence). V lost 0 bases, J lost 6 bases, and 18 bases lay in between. DNA of the CDR3: TGCAGTGCTAGAGATCTACTTTTAGGAGGATTTAATTCACCCCTCCACTTT. It specifies CSARDLLLGGFNSPLHF.

With regard to this clonotype: A much more abundant neighbour one base away suggests this may be a read error. V gene TRBV28 combines with J gene TRBJ2-1; no clear D gene. The CDR3 covers 16 residues. Per germline, CDR1 MDHEN and CDR2 SYDVKM. V lost 5 bases and J 7 bases, leaving 21 bases between the germline ends. CDR3 protein: CASSPPVGPVKNEQFF. CDR3 DNA: TGTGCCAGCAGTCCCCCGGTGGGTCCTGTCAAAAATGAGCAGTTCTTC. The entire variable domain, with the rest obtained from reference TRBV28 and TRBJ2-1, is as follows: DVKVTQSSRYLVKRTGEKVFLECVQDMDHENMFWYRQDPGLGLRLIYFSYDVKMKEKGDIPEGYSVSREKKERFSLILESASTNQTSMYLCASSPPVGPVKNEQFFGPGTRLTVL.

CDR3 bases: TGTGCCAGCTCACTTTTTGGGGACAGTACCTACGAGCAGTACTTC. Its translation: CASSLFGDSTYEQYF. This chain links TRBV18 with TRBJ2-7; 7 bases match TRBD1. In germline, CDR1 is KGHSH, CDR2 LQKENI. The ends lost 4 bases at V and 2 bases at J; junction bases unmatched: 8. The CDR3 is 15 residues long.

The gene calls are TRBV5-1 and TRBJ2-3; D is unresolved. The V end lost 0 bases, the J end lost 4 bases, and 6 bases lay between the germline ends. The CDR3 runs to 13 residues. In germline, CDR1 is SGHRS, CDR2 YFSETQ. The CDR3 region is CASSLAASDTQYF. CDR3 coding DNA: TGCGCCAGCAGCTTGGCAGCCTCAGATACGCAGTATTTT.

Turning to this clonotype: A clone one base away is much larger, so this may be a read error. The chain is built from TRBV24-1 and TRBJ2-5; the D gene could be TRBD1 or TRBD2 (5 bases each). The V end was cut by 9 bases, the J end by 5 bases, with 15 bases between. Germline values: CDR1 KGHDR, CDR2 SFDVKD. The CDR3 extends over 13 amino acids. CDR3 residues: CATGARGLETQYF. CDR3 DNA: TGTGCCACCGGTGCCCGGGGCTTGGAGACCCAGTACTTC.

This clonotype occurred many times. The V gene is TRBV7-2, the J gene TRBJ1-1; D is unresolved. The CDR3 is 14 residues long. CDR1 is SGHTA, CDR2 FQGNSA, per germline. V lost 1 base and J 1 base, leaving 7 bases between the germline ends. Here the CDR3 reads CASSLVIWNTEAFF. In nucleotides, the CDR3 is TGTGCCAGCAGCTTAGTTATATGGAACACTGAAGCTTTCTTT.